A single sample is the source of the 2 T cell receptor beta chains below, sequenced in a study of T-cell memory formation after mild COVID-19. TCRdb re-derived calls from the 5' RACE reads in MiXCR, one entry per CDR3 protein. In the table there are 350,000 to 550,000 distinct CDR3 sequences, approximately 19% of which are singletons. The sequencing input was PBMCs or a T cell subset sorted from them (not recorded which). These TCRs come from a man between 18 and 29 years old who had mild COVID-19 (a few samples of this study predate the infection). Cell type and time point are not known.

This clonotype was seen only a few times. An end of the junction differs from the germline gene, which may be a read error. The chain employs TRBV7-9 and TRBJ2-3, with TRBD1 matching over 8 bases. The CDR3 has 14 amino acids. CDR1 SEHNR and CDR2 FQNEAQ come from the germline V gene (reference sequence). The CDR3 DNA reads TGTGCCGGCAGCCTGGACAGGGTACCAGATACGCAGTATTTT. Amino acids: CAGSLDRVPDTQYF.

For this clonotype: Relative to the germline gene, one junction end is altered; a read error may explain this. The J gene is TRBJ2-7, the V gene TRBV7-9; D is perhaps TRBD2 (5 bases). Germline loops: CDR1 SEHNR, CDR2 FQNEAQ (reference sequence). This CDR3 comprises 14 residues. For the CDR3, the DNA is TGTTCCAGCAGCTTAGATGCGGGCCCCGACGAGCAGTACTTC. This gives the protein CSSSLDAGPDEQYF.